A single sample is the source of the 6 T cell receptor beta chains below, sequenced in a study of blood T cell repertoires in COVID-19. TCRdb's copy holds only in-frame clones and misses some; the assay was immunoSEQ multiplex PCR. The sample holds 150,000 to 200,000 clones, around 79% seen once. Sequencing was performed on peripheral blood. These receptor sequences come from a man aged 55-75 years with active or convalescent COVID-19.

Regarding this clone: Other DNA sequences in this sample translate to the same CDR3. The chain combines TRBV18 with TRBJ2-3; TRBD2 matches 14 bases. The V gene's germline CDR1 is KGHSH and CDR2 LQKENI. The trim removed 3 bases at V and 3 bases at J, leaving 2 bases unmatched. This CDR3 comprises 16 residues. The CDR3 region is CASSPGTSGRTDTQYF. The CDR3 DNA reads as TGTGCCAGCTCACCCGGGACTAGCGGGAGAACAGATACGCAGTATTTT.

This sequence joins TRBV4-1 and TRBJ2-7; 12 bases align to TRBD1. The V gene's germline CDR1 is MGHRA and CDR2 YSYEKL. V shed 3 bases, J shed 0 bases, and the junction held 9 bases outside the gene matches. The CDR3 extends over 18 amino acids. The CDR3: CASSHRDRGQAISYEQYF. In nucleotides, the CDR3 is TGCGCCAGCAGCCATCGGGACAGGGGGCAAGCGATCTCCTACGAGCAGTACTTC.

The genes are TRBV27 and TRBJ2-2, with 8 bases matching TRBD2. V trimming: 3 bases; J trimming: 6 bases; junction bases outside the gene matches: 15. This CDR3 spans 18 amino acids. The germline V gene encodes CDR1 MNHEY and CDR2 SMNVEV (reference sequence). The CDR3 reads CASSFQRGGLVGAGELFF. CDR3 nucleotide sequence: TGTGCCAGCAGTTTCCAGAGGGGGGGACTAGTAGGAGCCGGGGAGCTGTTTTTT.

This clone has only one observation. V and J are TRBV6-5 and TRBJ1-1; tentative D call: TRBD1 (5 bases). In germline, CDR1 is MNHEY, CDR2 SVGAGI. Trimming took 6 bases from V and 4 from J, leaving 18 bases between them. CDR3 length: 15 amino acids. CDR3 in amino acids: CASSRPNRWSTEAFF. As DNA, the CDR3 is TGTGCCAGCAGCCGGCCTAACAGGTGGAGCACTGAAGCTTTCTTT.

J is TRBJ2-3 and V is TRBV28; D is unclear. Between the trimmed V and J ends, which lost 3 bases and 0 bases, there was a span of 13 bases. CDR1 is MDHEN and CDR2 is SYDVKM in the germline V gene. The CDR3 is 16 residues long. The CDR3 sequence is CASSFYGGASTDTQYF. In DNA, the CDR3 is TGTGCCAGCAGTTTTTATGGCGGAGCTAGCACAGATACGCAGTATTTT.

This clone occurred a few times. The chain carries TRBV19 and TRBJ1-6; 7 nucleotides match TRBD1. The length of the CDR3 is 15 residues. The V gene end was trimmed by 5 bases and the J gene end by 9 bases; junction bases not matched to a gene: 10. The germline CDR1 and CDR2 sequences are LNHDA and SQIVND (reference sequence). The CDR3 bases are TGTGCCAGTAGTGCTCCGACAGAGGGGGCTTCACCCCTCCACTTT. Translation: CASSAPTEGASPLHF. The entire variable domain, with the rest obtained from reference TRBV19 and TRBJ1-6, is as follows: DGGITQSPKYLFRKEGQNVTLSCEQNLNHDAMYWYRQDPGQGLRLIYYSQIVNDFQKGDIAEGYSVSREKKESFPLTVTSAQKNPTAFYLCASSAPTEGASPLHFGNGTRLTVT.